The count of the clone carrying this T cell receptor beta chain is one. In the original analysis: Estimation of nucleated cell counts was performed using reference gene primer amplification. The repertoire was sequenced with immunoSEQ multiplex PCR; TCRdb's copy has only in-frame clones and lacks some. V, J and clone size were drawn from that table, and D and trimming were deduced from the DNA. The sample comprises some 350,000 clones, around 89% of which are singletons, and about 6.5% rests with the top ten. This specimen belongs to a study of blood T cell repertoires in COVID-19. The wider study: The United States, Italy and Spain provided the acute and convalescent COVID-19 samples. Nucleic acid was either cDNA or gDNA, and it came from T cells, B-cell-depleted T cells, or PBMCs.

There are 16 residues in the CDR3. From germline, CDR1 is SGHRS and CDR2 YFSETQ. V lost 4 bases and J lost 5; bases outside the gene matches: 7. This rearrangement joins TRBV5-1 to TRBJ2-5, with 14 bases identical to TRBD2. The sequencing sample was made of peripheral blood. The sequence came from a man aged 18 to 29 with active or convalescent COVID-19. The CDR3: CASSGLAGGRSETQYF. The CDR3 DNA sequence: TGCGCCAGCAGCGGACTAGCGGGGGGCCGGTCGGAGACCCAGTACTTC.